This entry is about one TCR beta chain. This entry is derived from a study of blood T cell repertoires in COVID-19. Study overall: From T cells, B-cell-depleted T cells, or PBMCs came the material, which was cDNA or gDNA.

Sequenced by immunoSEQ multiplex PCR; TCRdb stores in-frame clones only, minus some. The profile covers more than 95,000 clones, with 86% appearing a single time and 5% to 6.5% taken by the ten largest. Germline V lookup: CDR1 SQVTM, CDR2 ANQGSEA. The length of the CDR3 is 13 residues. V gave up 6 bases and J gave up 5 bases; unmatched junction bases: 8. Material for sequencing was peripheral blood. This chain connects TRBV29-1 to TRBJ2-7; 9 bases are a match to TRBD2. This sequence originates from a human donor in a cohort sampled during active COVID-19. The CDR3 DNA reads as TGCAGCGTCGAGACAGGCGGGAGGGACGAGCAGTACTTC. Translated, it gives CSVETGGRDEQYF.